This T cell receptor (beta chain) appears in the sequencing data of a study of cytomegalovirus exposure and HLA in healthy donors. This CDR3 contains 16 residues. Germline CDR1 and CDR2: SGDLS and YYNGEE. V trimming: 4 bases; J trimming: 2 bases; junction bases outside the gene matches: 4. Study-wide findings and caveats: No immune exposure information besides CMV serostatus was available.

PCR employed 60 Vbeta and 13 Jbeta primers. Here immunoSEQ multiplex PCR was the method, and the copy in TCRdb shows in-frame clones only, minus some. The sample has roughly 120,000 clones, just under 75% seen once. Turning to this clone: The target antigen is unknown.

Sequencing input: PBMCs. The chain recombines TRBV9 with TRBJ2-1; 12 bases agree with TRBD2. The sequence was collected from a man aged 60-69 years in good health and CMV-seropositive. The CDR3 sequence: CASSLAGGPAYNEQFF. For the CDR3, the DNA is TGTGCCAGCAGCCTAGCGGGGGGGCCCGCCTACAATGAGCAGTTCTTC.